The source of this T cell receptor (beta chain) is a study of shared clonotypes between healthy human individuals. About the study: Researchers assigned three CD4 naive, three CD4 memory, two CD8 naive and one CD8 memory plate to each donor.

V was trimmed by 5 bases and J by 4 bases, leaving 18 bases between them. This CDR3 contains 15 residues. Germline CDR1 and CDR2: SGHNT and YENEEA. Clones were sequenced by immunoSEQ multiplex PCR, and TCRdb holds only the in-frame ones, with some missing. The data contain roughly 680,000 clones, 72% of them singletons. Sequencing was performed on memory CD4+ T cells sorted from blood. Subset: CD45RA-negative fraction. This chain uses TRBV11-3 with TRBJ2-7, with D tentatively TRBD2 (6 bases). The receptor comes from a young woman in good health. The CDR3 nucleotides read TGTGCCAGCAGCCCCAGACTAGGATCCTCTTACGAGCAGTACTTC. It codes for CASSPRLGSSYEQYF.